The 7 T cell receptor beta chains below were found in one sample sequenced in a study of cytomegalovirus exposure and HLA in healthy donors. Sequencing was performed with immunoSEQ multiplex PCR; in TCRdb, only in-frame clones are kept and a portion is missing. This sample yields under 80,000 clones, of which approximately 94% are seen a single time; 3% to 4% belongs to the top ten. The sample was PBMCs. Receptors were obtained from a woman between 18 and 30 years old in good health and CMV-seropositive.

The rearrangement joins TRBV28 to TRBJ1-5; the match to TRBD1 covers 7 bases. CDR1 MDHEN and CDR2 SYDVKM come from the germline V gene. Trimming cost V 4 bases and J 0 bases; bases outside gene matches: 12. The CDR3 totals 18 residues. The CDR3 DNA reads TGTGCCAGCAGTTCCCCTCGGGACAGACTTAATAGCAATCAGCCCCAGCATTTT. Its translation: CASSSPRDRLNSNQPQHF.

This CDR3 reads CASSRKGDNEQYF. The CDR3 DNA reads TGTGCCAGCAGCAGGAAGGGAGATAACGAGCAGTACTTC. The chain employs TRBV21-1 and TRBJ2-7; the table's D gene call, TRBD2, was not cross checked with the DNA. TRBV21-1 is a recognized pseudogene. CDR3 length: 13 amino acids.

This clone appeared once. The rearrangement uses TRBV20-1 and TRBJ2-7, with 7 bases fitting TRBD1. Germline CDR1 reads DFQATT; CDR2 reads SNEGSKA (reference sequence). Losses at the gene ends were 6 bases for V and 3 bases for J; bases not matched to a gene: 2. The CDR3 consists of 11 residues. CDR3 in DNA: TGCAGTGCCAGGGACAGCTACGAGCAGTACTTC. It yields the protein CSARDSYEQYF.

The chain uses TRBV11-2 and TRBJ2-1; TRBD2 agrees at 11 bases. CDR1 and CDR2 (germline): SGHAT, FQNNGV. V lost 2 bases and J lost 10; bases outside the gene matches: 10. CDR3 length equals 16 residues. The CDR3 region has the DNA TGTGCCAGCAGCTTACGATTAGCGGGGGGGCCCGTCGAGCAGTTCTTC. Its protein is CASSLRLAGGPVEQFF.

V usage is TRBV7-6 and J usage is TRBJ1-5, with 8 bases lining up with TRBD1. The CDR3 loop spans 14 amino acids. Losses at the gene ends were 2 bases for V and 5 bases for J; bases not matched to a gene: 2. Germline V CDR1 and CDR2: SGHVS, FNYEAQ. The CDR3 region has the DNA TGTGCCAGCAGCTTACGACAGGGGTATCAGCCCCAGCATTTT. Protein sequence: CASSLRQGYQPQHF.

J is TRBJ1-2 and V is TRBV30; 9 bases are a match to TRBD1. Per germline, CDR1 GTSNPN and CDR2 SVGIG (reference sequence). The CDR3 runs to 13 residues. V was pared by 7 bases and J by 5 bases, with 8 bases of the junction left unmatched. The CDR3 sequence is CALQGASPYGYTF. CDR3 sequence (DNA): TGTGCCTTACAGGGGGCGAGTCCGTATGGCTACACCTTC.

The chain employs TRBV11-3 and TRBJ1-1; D unresolved. The CDR3 is 15 amino acids. Trimming removed 5 bases from V and 0 bases from J, with 13 bases in between. The germline gives CDR1 SGHNT, CDR2 YENEEA. The CDR3, as DNA: TGTGCCAGCAGCCCCCGGGGTGCCATGAACACTGAAGCTTTCTTT. Protein sequence: CASSPRGAMNTEAFF.